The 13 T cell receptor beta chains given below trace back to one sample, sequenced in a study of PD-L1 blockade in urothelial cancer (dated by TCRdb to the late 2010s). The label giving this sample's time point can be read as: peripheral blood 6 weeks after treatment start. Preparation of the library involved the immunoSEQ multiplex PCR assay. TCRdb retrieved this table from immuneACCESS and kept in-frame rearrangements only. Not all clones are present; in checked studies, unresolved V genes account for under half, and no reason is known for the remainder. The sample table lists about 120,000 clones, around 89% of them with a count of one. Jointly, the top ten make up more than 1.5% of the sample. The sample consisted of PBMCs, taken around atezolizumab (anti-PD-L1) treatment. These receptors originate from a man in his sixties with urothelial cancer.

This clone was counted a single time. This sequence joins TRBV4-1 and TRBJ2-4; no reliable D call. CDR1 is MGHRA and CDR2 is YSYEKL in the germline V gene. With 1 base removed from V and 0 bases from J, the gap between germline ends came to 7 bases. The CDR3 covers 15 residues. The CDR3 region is CASSQVSGAKNIQYF. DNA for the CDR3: TGCGCCAGCAGCCAAGTTTCAGGAGCCAAAAACATTCAGTACTTC.

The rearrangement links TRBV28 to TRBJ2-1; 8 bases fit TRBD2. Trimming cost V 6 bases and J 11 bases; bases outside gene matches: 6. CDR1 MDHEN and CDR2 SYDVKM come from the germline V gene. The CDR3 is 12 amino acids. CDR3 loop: CASRATSGKQFF. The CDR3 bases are TGTGCCAGCAGAGCAACTAGCGGAAAGCAGTTCTTC.

The CDR3 protein is CASSLSRGSSYEQYF. DNA for the CDR3: TGTGCCAGCAGCTTATCTAGAGGGAGCTCCTACGAGCAGTACTTC. The V and J genes are TRBV11-1 and TRBJ2-7, with a possible D match to TRBD2 (5 bases). CDR1 SGHAT and CDR2 FQDESV come from the germline V gene (reference sequence). The V gene lost 2 bases and the J gene lost 0 bases, with 11 bases spanning the gap. The length of the CDR3 is 15 residues.

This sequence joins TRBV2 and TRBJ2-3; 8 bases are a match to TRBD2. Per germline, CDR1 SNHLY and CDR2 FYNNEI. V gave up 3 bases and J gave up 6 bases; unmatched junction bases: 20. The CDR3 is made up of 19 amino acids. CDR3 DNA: TGTGCCAGCAGTGAGTCGGGTGTCCACGGGAGGGCCTATAGGGATACGCAGTATTTT. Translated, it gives CASSESGVHGRAYRDTQYF.

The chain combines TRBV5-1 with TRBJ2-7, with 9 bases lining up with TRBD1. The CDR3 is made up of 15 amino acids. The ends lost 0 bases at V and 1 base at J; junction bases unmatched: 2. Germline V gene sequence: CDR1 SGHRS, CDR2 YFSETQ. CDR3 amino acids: CASSLGGTGSYEQYF. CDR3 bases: TGCGCCAGCAGCTTGGGTGGGACAGGGTCCTACGAGCAGTACTTC.

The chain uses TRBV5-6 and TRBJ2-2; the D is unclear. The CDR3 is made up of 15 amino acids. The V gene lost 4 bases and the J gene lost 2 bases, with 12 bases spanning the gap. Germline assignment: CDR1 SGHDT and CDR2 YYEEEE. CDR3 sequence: CASSLYRENTGELFF. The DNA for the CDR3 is TGTGCCAGCAGCCTCTACAGAGAAAACACCGGGGAGCTGTTTTTT.

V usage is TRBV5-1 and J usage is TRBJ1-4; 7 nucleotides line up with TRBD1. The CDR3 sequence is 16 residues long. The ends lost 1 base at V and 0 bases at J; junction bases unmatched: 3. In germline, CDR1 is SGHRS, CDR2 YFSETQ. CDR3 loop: CASSLSTGATNEKLFF. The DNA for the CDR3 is TGCGCCAGCAGCTTGTCCACAGGGGCAACTAATGAAAAACTGTTTTTT. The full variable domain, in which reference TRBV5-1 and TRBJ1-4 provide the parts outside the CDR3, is KAGVTQTPRYLIKTRGQQVTLSCSPISGHRSVSWYQQTPGQGLQFLFEYFSETQRNKGNFPGRFSGRQFSNSRSEMNVSTLELGDSALYLCASSLSTGATNEKLFFGSGTQLSVL.

The CDR3 sequence is CASSLVSGVSHSEQYF. The CDR3 DNA reads as TGTGCCAGCAGCTTAGTCTCGGGGGTGTCGCACAGCGAGCAGTACTTC. J is TRBJ2-7 and V is TRBV7-6; tentatively, D is TRBD2 (6 bases). CDR1 SGHVS and CDR2 FNYEAQ come from the germline V gene. The CDR3 extends over 16 amino acids. V lost 1 base to trimming and J lost 6 bases, with 19 bases between them.

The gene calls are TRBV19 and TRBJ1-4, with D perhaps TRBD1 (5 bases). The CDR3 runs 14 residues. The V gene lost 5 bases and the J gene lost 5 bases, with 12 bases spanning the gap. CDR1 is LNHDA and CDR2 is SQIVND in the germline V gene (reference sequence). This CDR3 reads CASSYQGGNEKLFF. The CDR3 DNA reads TGTGCCAGTAGTTATCAGGGAGGCAATGAAAAACTGTTTTTT. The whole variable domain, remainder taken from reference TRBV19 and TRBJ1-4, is DGGITQSPKYLFRKEGQNVTLSCEQNLNHDAMYWYRQDPGQGLRLIYYSQIVNDFQKGDIAEGYSVSREKKESFPLTVTSAQKNPTAFYLCASSYQGGNEKLFFGSGTQLSVL.

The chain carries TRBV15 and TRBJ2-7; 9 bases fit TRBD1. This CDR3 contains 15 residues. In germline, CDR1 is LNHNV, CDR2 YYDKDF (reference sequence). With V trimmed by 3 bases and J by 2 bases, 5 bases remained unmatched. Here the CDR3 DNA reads TGTGCCACCAGCAGGGGAGGACAGGGGCCCTACGAGCAGTACTTC. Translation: CATSRGGQGPYEQYF. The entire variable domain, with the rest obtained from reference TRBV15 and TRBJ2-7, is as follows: DAMVIQNPRYQVTQFGKPVTLSCSQTLNHNVMYWYQQKSSQAPKLLFHYYDKDFNNEADTPDNFQSRRPNTSFCFLDIRSPGLGDTAMYLCATSRGGQGPYEQYFGPGTRLTVT.

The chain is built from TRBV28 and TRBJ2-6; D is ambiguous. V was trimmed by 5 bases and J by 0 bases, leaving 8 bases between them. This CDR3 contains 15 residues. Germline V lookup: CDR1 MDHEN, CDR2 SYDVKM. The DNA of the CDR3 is TGTGCCAGCAGTCTTATTTACTCTGGGGCCAACGTCCTGACTTTC. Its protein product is CASSLIYSGANVLTF.

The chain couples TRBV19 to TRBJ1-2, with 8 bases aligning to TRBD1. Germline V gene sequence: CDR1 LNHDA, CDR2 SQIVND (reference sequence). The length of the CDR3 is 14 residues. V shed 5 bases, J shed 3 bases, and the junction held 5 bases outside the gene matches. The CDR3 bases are TGTGCCAGTAGTCCCCGGGACAGGTACTATGGCTACACCTTC. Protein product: CASSPRDRYYGYTF.

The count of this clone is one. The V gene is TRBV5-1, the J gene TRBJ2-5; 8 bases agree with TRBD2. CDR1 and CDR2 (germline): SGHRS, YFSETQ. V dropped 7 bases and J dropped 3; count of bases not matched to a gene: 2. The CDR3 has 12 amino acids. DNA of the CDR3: TGCGCCAGCGGACTAGCAGAAGAGACCCAGTACTTC. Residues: CASGLAEETQYF. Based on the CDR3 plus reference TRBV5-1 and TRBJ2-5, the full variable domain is KAGVTQTPRYLIKTRGQQVTLSCSPISGHRSVSWYQQTPGQGLQFLFEYFSETQRNKGNFPGRFSGRQFSNSRSEMNVSTLELGDSALYLCASGLAEETQYFGPGTRLLVL.